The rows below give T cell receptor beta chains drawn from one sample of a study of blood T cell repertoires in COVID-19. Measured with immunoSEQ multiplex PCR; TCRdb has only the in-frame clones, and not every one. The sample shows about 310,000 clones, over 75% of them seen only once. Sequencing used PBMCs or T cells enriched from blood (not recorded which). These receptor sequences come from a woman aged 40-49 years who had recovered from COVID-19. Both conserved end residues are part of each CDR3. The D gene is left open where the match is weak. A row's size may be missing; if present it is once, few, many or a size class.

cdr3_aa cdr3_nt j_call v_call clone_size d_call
CSVPSGDSYEQYF TGCAGCGTGCCCTCCGGGGATTCCTACGAGCAGTACTTC TRBJ2-7 TRBV29-1 - -
CASSSPSGGYETQYF TGTGCCAGCAGCTCCCCGAGCGGGGGGTACGAGACCCAGTACTTC TRBJ2-5 TRBV7-9 once TRBD2
CASTQVPTNEKLFF TGTGCCAGTACACAGGTTCCAACTAATGAAAAACTGTTTTTT TRBJ1-4 TRBV5-6 - -
CASSEGTNYGYTF TGTGCCAGCAGTGAAGGGACAAACTATGGCTACACCTTC TRBJ1-2 TRBV2 - -
CAWRNRMNTEAFF TGTGCCTGGAGGAACAGGATGAACACTGAAGCTTTCTTT TRBJ1-1 TRBV30 once -
CASSLRQGTVDTEAFF TGTGCCAGCAGCCTACGACAGGGGACGGTGGACACTGAAGCTTTCTTT TRBJ1-1 TRBV6-2/TRBV6-3 - TRBD1
CASSLEGAPYNEQFF TGTGCCAGCAGCTTAGAGGGGGCTCCCTACAATGAGCAGTTCTTC TRBJ2-1 TRBV7-3 - TRBD1
CASSVQGVKKGYTF TGTGCCAGCAGTGTGCAGGGGGTAAAGAAAGGCTACACCTTC TRBJ1-2 TRBV25-1 - TRBD1
CASRVEALAGFNEQFF TGTGCCAGCAGAGTAGAGGCCCTAGCGGGGTTCAATGAGCAGTTCTTC TRBJ2-1 TRBV7-8 - TRBD2
CASSPRGGGYQETQYF TGTGCCAGCAGCCCCCGGGGGGGCGGGTACCAAGAGACCCAGTACTTC TRBJ2-5 TRBV9 - TRBD2
CASRTTSGGSSDTQYF TGTGCCAGCAGGACTACTAGCGGGGGGTCTTCAGATACGCAGTATTTT TRBJ2-3 TRBV2 - TRBD2
CASSYVLAGMDTQYF TGTGCCAGCAGTTACGTGTTAGCGGGAATGGATACGCAGTATTTT TRBJ2-3 TRBV6-5 - TRBD2
CASSYSRGRGDYNEQFF TGTGCCAGCAGTTACTCGCGCGGGAGGGGGGACTACAATGAGCAGTTCTTC TRBJ2-1 TRBV6-2/TRBV6-3 many TRBD2
CASSATGGAHNEQFF TGTGCCAGCAGTGCGACAGGGGGCGCCCACAATGAGCAGTTCTTC TRBJ2-1 TRBV2 - TRBD1
CASSQTSGRETQYF TGCGCCAGCAGCCAGACTAGCGGGAGGGAGACCCAGTACTTC TRBJ2-5 TRBV4-1 once TRBD2
CASSPSSPTYNEQFF TGTGCCAGCAGTCCGTCCAGTCCCACCTACAATGAGCAGTTCTTC TRBJ2-1 TRBV27 - -
CSVSQGAREKLFF TGCAGCGTCTCACAGGGGGCAAGAGAAAAACTGTTTTTT TRBJ1-4 TRBV29-1 once TRBD1
CATSDGFSGRAHNEQFF TGTGCCACCAGTGATGGATTTAGCGGGAGGGCCCACAATGAGCAGTTCTTC TRBJ2-1 TRBV24-1 - TRBD2
CASSLDTYGYTF TGTGCCAGCAGCCTCGACACCTATGGCTACACCTTC TRBJ1-2 TRBV28 - -
CAWSVGASGGVQFF TGTGCCTGGAGTGTTGGGGCTAGCGGGGGGGTACAGTTCTTC TRBJ2-1 TRBV30 - TRBD2
CASSLVGDGGETQYF TGTGCCAGCAGCTTGGTAGGCGACGGAGGAGAGACCCAGTACTTC TRBJ2-5 TRBV5-6 - -
CAWSDLGDRRSPLHF TGTGCCTGGAGTGACCTGGGGGACAGGCGTTCACCCCTCCACTTT TRBJ1-6 TRBV30 - TRBD1
CASSLRTFSSSYNSPLHF TGTGCCAGTAGCTTGCGGACTTTTTCGAGCTCCTATAATTCACCCCTCCACTTT TRBJ1-6 TRBV19 - -
CASTDRGGTGANVLTF TGTGCCAGTACGGACAGGGGAGGAACCGGGGCCAACGTCCTGACTTTC TRBJ2-6 TRBV19 - TRBD1
CASSDSRGTSGSSYEQYF TGTGCCAGCAGTGACTCTAGAGGGACTAGCGGGTCCTCCTACGAGCAGTACTTC TRBJ2-7 TRBV27 - TRBD2
CASSVTGQQDNEQFF TGTGCCAGCAGCGTTACAGGGCAGCAAGACAATGAGCAGTTCTTC TRBJ2-1 TRBV9 once -
CASSVVGTSSGANVLTF TGTGCCAGCAGCGTAGTGGGCACTAGCTCTGGGGCCAACGTCCTGACTTTC TRBJ2-6 TRBV9 few -
CASSPKLDTGNTIYF TGTGCCAGCAGCCCTAAGCTCGACACTGGAAACACCATATATTTT TRBJ1-3 TRBV7-8 - -
CAISSSDRGSGQPQHF TGTGCCATCAGTTCTTCAGACAGGGGGAGCGGTCAGCCCCAGCATTTT TRBJ1-5 TRBV10-3 - TRBD1
CASSLVPSGSSSYEQYF TGTGCCAGCAGCTTGGTCCCTAGCGGGAGTAGTTCCTACGAGCAGTACTTC TRBJ2-7 TRBV7-2 - TRBD2
CASSIQLVQGTDTQYF TGTGCCAGTAGTATCCAGTTAGTCCAGGGCACAGATACGCAGTATTTT TRBJ2-3 TRBV19 - -
CAWSKEDNSPLHF TGTGCCTGGAGTAAGGAGGATAATTCACCCCTCCACTTT TRBJ1-6 TRBV30 - -
CASSRRSGTGGNTIYF TGCGCCAGCAGCCGCCGATCCGGGACAGGGGGAAACACCATATATTTT TRBJ1-3 TRBV4-1 - TRBD1
CASSIGAAEAFF TGCGCCAGCAGTATAGGGGCAGCTGAAGCTTTCTTT TRBJ1-1 TRBV23-1 few -
CASSLGLALGDEQFF TGTGCCAGTAGTTTGGGACTAGCGCTTGGAGATGAGCAGTTCTTC TRBJ2-1 TRBV19 - TRBD2
CASSEPPGQINSPLHF TGCGCCAGCAGTGAGCCCCCAGGGCAGATTAATTCACCCCTCCACTTT TRBJ1-6 TRBV10-2 - -
CATSIAGGYEQYF TGTGCCACCAGCATAGCGGGGGGTTACGAGCAGTACTTC TRBJ2-7 TRBV24-1 - TRBD2
CASSPQRGSYEQYF TGTGCCAGTAGTCCCCAGCGGGGCTCCTACGAGCAGTACTTC TRBJ2-7 TRBV19 once TRBD2
CAWSLSRRGAGELFF TGTGCCTGGAGTTTAAGCCGCCGGGGGGCCGGGGAGCTGTTTTTT TRBJ2-2 TRBV30 - TRBD2
CASSLLGAGGDTQYF TGTGCCAGCAGCCTTCTCGGGGCGGGGGGAGATACGCAGTATTTT TRBJ2-3 TRBV3-1/TRBV3-2 - TRBD2
CASSYQIGQGKETQYF TGTGCCAGCAGCTACCAAATAGGACAGGGGAAAGAGACCCAGTACTTC TRBJ2-5 TRBV7-9 - TRBD1
CASSQKGGDPYNEQFF TGCGCCAGCAGCCAAAAGGGGGGGGACCCCTACAATGAGCAGTTCTTC TRBJ2-1 TRBV4-1 - -
CASSPRGHGYTF TGTGCCAGCAGTCCCAGGGGGCACGGCTACACCTTC TRBJ1-2 TRBV28 - TRBD1
CASSLGLAAVEQYF TGTGCCAGCAGCCTCGGACTAGCGGCGGTCGAGCAGTACTTC TRBJ2-7 TRBV3-1/TRBV3-2 - TRBD2
CASSLGSAGASNEQFF TGTGCCAGCAGCTTAGGGTCGGCGGGAGCAAGCAATGAGCAGTTCTTC TRBJ2-1 TRBV11-3 - TRBD2
CATRWGGDTGELFF TGTGCCACCAGGTGGGGGGGAGACACCGGGGAGCTGTTTTTT TRBJ2-2 TRBV2 - TRBD2
CASSLAQPGQVAPRNTIYF TGTGCCAGCAGTTTAGCTCAGCCGGGACAGGTCGCTCCCCGGAACACCATATATTTT TRBJ1-3 TRBV27 - TRBD1
CASSLSSGVGAFF TGTGCCAGCAGCTTATCCTCGGGGGTAGGGGCTTTCTTT TRBJ1-1 TRBV11-1 - -
CATSRAGGGNQPQHF TGTGCCACCAGCAGAGCGGGGGGCGGCAATCAGCCCCAGCATTTT TRBJ1-5 TRBV15 - -
CASSFSGGQGQFF TGTGCCAGCAGCTTTTCAGGGGGGCAAGGGCAGTTCTTC TRBJ2-1 TRBV2 - -
CASSLGWGDNEQFF TGTGCCAGCAGCTTGGGCTGGGGGGACAATGAGCAGTTCTTC TRBJ2-1 TRBV5-8 - -
CASSSSGDSTDTQYF TGTGCCAGCAGCTCTAGCGGGGATAGCACAGATACGCAGTATTTT TRBJ2-3 TRBV28 - TRBD2
CASSQGTGLGEETQYF TGCGCCAGCAGCCAAGGGACGGGACTAGGGGAAGAGACCCAGTACTTC TRBJ2-5 TRBV4-3 - TRBD2
CASSESPASGRRNNEQFF TGCGCCAGCAGTGAGTCGCCGGCTAGCGGGAGGAGGAACAATGAGCAGTTCTTC TRBJ2-1 TRBV10-1 - TRBD2
CASSLTTGQPQHF TGTGCCAGCAGCTTAACCACAGGCCAGCCCCAGCATTTT TRBJ1-5 TRBV7-2 - -
CASSLGQGVEKLFF TGTGCCAGCAGCTTGGGACAGGGGGTTGAAAAACTGTTTTTT TRBJ1-4 TRBV5-6 - TRBD1
CATMGGGPYEQYF TGTGCCACCATGGGGGGAGGGCCCTACGAGCAGTACTTC TRBJ2-7 TRBV19 - TRBD2
CASSAGQGNQPQHF TGCGCCAGCAGCGCGGGACAGGGTAATCAGCCCCAGCATTTT TRBJ1-5 TRBV5-1 - TRBD1
CASSEHSRVFNSPLHF TGTGCCAGCAGTGAACACAGCAGGGTCTTTAATTCACCCCTCCACTTT TRBJ1-6 TRBV25-1 - -